The source of this T cell receptor beta chain is a study of technical replicates of blood from a few donors. With 5 bases clipped from V and 3 bases from J, the junction kept 9 bases outside the gene matches. The CDR3 has 15 residues. The germline CDR1 and CDR2 sequences are SGHAT and FQNNGV. TCRdb's copy holds only in-frame clones and misses some; the assay was immunoSEQ multiplex PCR. Among around 71,000 clones listed, roughly 92% were seen once. The specimen was T cells isolated from PBMCs. V is TRBV11-2 and J is TRBJ1-1, with TRBD1 matching over 7 bases. This sequence originates from a human donor in good health. This CDR3 is CASSVQGTLYTEAFF. In DNA, the CDR3 is TGTGCCAGCAGCGTACAGGGGACCTTGTACACTGAAGCTTTCTTT.